The rows below give T cell receptor beta chains drawn from one sample of a study of blood T cell repertoires in COVID-19. The repertoire was sequenced with immunoSEQ multiplex PCR; TCRdb's copy has only in-frame clones and lacks some. The sample has roughly 360,000 clones, roughly four fifths seen once; the top ten hold approximately 4.7%. What was sequenced was PBMCs or T cells enriched from blood (not recorded which). These receptors all come from a woman between 45 and 60 years old who had recovered from COVID-19. Each CDR3 is given without its conserved first and last residue.

len: 10; v_gene: TRBV29-1; j_gene: TRBJ1-3; CDR3aa: SVVLGGNTIY
len: 18; v_gene: TRBV7-3; j_gene: TRBJ1-6; CDR3aa: ASSLTYGRNFSGTDSPLH
len: 14; v_gene: TRBV5-1; j_gene: TRBJ1-1; CDR3aa: ASSLFPGQGNTEAF
len: 13; v_gene: TRBV11-3; j_gene: TRBJ2-7; CDR3aa: ASSHSGGISYEQY
len: 15; v_gene: TRBV14; j_gene: TRBJ2-1; CDR3aa: ASSQDYGSESTNEQF
len: 16; v_gene: TRBV5-1; j_gene: TRBJ1-3; CDR3aa: ASSLSPPGQGAGNTIY
len: 13; v_gene: TRBV19; j_gene: TRBJ1-5; CDR3aa: ASSISPLGNQPQH
len: 11; v_gene: TRBV11-3; j_gene: TRBJ2-1; CDR3aa: ASSSRKLHEQF
len: 13; v_gene: TRBV5-6; j_gene: TRBJ2-7; CDR3aa: ASSPLAGVGHEQY
len: 15; v_gene: TRBV5-6; j_gene: TRBJ1-5; CDR3aa: ASSRQTGPYSNQPQH
len: 11; v_gene: TRBV19; j_gene: TRBJ2-5; CDR3aa: ASSEGVGETQY
len: 13; v_gene: TRBV5-1; j_gene: TRBJ1-1; CDR3aa: ASSSVGPSGAEAF
len: 12; v_gene: TRBV5-8; j_gene: TRBJ2-3; CDR3aa: ASSPPTARSTQY